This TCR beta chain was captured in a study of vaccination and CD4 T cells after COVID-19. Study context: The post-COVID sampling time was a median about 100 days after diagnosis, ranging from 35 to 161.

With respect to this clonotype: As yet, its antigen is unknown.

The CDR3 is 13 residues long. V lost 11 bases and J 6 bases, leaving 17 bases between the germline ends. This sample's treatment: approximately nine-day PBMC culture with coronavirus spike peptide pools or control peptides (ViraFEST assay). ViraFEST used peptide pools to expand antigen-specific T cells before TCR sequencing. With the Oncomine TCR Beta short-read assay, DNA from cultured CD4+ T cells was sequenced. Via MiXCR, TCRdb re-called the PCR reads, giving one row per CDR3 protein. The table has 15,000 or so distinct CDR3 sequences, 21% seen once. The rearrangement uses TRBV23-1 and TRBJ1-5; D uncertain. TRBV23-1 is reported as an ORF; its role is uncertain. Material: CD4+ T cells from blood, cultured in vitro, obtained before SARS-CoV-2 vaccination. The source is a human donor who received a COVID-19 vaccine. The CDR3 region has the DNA TGCGCCGAGGACGTTCGTTATCTTCAGCCCCAGCATTTT. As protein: CAEDVRYLQPQHF.